The 24 T cell receptor beta chains given below trace back to one sample, sequenced in a study of control samples from healthy donors and cancer patients (dated by TCRdb to between 2020 and 2021). The method behind the library was the immunoSEQ multiplex PCR assay. This immuneACCESS table, as held by TCRdb, lists in-frame sequences with V and J called but not all clones. Of the missing ones, under half trace to an unresolved V gene in checked studies; the others have no known cause. The sample table shows approximately 63,000 clones, and approximately 85% are seen once. Of the sample, approximately 5% is held by the ten largest clones. The sequenced sample consisted of blood. These receptors were obtained from a man aged 35 to 55 in good health.

This chain links TRBV6-2 or TRBV6-3 with TRBJ2-1; 9 nucleotides match TRBD2. The CDR3 runs 17 residues. CDR1 MNHEY and CDR2 SVGEGT come from the germline V gene. With 0 bases clipped from V and 3 bases from J, the junction kept 6 bases outside the gene matches. The CDR3 protein is CASSYSPASGIYNEQFF. In DNA, the CDR3 is TGTGCCAGCAGTTACTCCCCGGCTAGCGGGATCTACAATGAGCAGTTCTTC.

This chain connects TRBV18 to TRBJ2-7; tentative D call: TRBD1 (5 bases). The CDR3 spans 14 residues. Germline CDR1 and CDR2: KGHSH and LQKENI. The V end lost 6 bases, the J end lost 6 bases, and 18 bases lay between the germline ends. CDR3: CASSQGHTFAEQYF. The CDR3 region has the DNA TGTGCCAGCTCTCAAGGACATACCTTTGCCGAGCAGTACTTC.

V gene TRBV29-1 combines with J gene TRBJ1-3; TRBD1 agrees at 10 bases. The CDR3 extends over 18 amino acids. Germline assignment: CDR1 SQVTM and CDR2 ANQGSEA. Trimming removed 4 bases from V and 0 bases from J; junction bases left unmatched: 12. In DNA, the CDR3 is TGCAGCGTTGCTGGGACAGGGGTCGGATTAAGCTCTGGAAACACCATATATTTT. Translation gives CSVAGTGVGLSSGNTIYF. The entire variable domain, with the rest obtained from reference TRBV29-1 and TRBJ1-3, is as follows: SAVISQKPSRDICQRGTSLTIQCQVDSQVTMMFWYRQQPGQSLTLIATANQGSEATYESGFVIDKFPISRPNLTFSTLTVSNMSPEDSSIYLCSVAGTGVGLSSGNTIYFGEGSWLTVV.

The rearrangement links TRBV4-3 to TRBJ2-7; no definite D call. Trimming cost V 2 bases and J 6 bases, with 14 bases left between them. CDR3 length: 14 residues. Germline V gene sequence: CDR1 LGHNA, CDR2 YSLEER. CDR3 nucleotide sequence: TGCGCCAGCAGCCAAAAAGTTAGAAGTGGCGAGCAGTACTTC. Amino acid sequence: CASSQKVRSGEQYF.

The chain combines TRBV12-3 or TRBV12-4 with TRBJ1-3; D might be TRBD1 (5 bases). The CDR3 extends over 13 amino acids. V was pared by 7 bases and J by 4 bases, with 11 bases between. The CDR3 region is CASIGTFGNTIYF. Here the CDR3 DNA reads TGTGCCAGCATCGGGACGTTCGGAAACACCATATATTTT.

Concerning this clone itself: Other DNA sequences from this sample encode an identical CDR3 as well. The J gene is TRBJ2-7, the V gene TRBV6-5; possible D gene TRBD2, 5 bases. Germline V lookup: CDR1 MNHEY, CDR2 SVGAGI. The CDR3 spans 13 residues. Trimming cost V 6 bases and J 6 bases, with 15 bases left between them. The CDR3 region has the DNA TGTGCCAGCAGCCGGGATAGGGTTAGCGAGCAGTACTTC. Encoded protein: CASSRDRVSEQYF.

V and J are TRBV7-7 and TRBJ2-7; D possibly uses TRBD1 or TRBD2 (5 bases each). The V and J ends lost 2 bases and 6 bases respectively, with 14 bases between them. This CDR3 comprises 14 residues. The germline CDR1 and CDR2 sequences are SSHAT and FNYEAQ (reference sequence). The CDR3, as DNA: TGTGCCAGCAGCTTAAGCTTGGGGGTGAGCGAGCAGTACTTC. Encoded protein: CASSLSLGVSEQYF.

The gene calls are TRBV11-2 and TRBJ1-6; D uncertain. Germline-derived CDR1 and CDR2 are SGHAT and FQNNGV. V was cut by 1 base and J by 5 bases, with 6 bases left in between. The CDR3 spans 14 residues. The CDR3 protein is CASSLGVNNSPLHF. CDR3 nucleotide sequence: TGTGCCAGCAGCTTAGGGGTAAATAATTCACCCCTCCACTTT. The full variable domain, completed using reference TRBV11-2 and TRBJ1-6, is EAGVAQSPRYKIIEKRQSVAFWCNPISGHATLYWYQQILGQGPKLLIQFQNNGVVDDSQLPKDRFSAERLKGVDSTLKIQPAKLEDSAVYLCASSLGVNNSPLHFGNGTRLTVT.

By proportion, this clone is medium-sized. This chain uses TRBV19 with TRBJ2-7; D gene uncertain. CDR3 length equals 14 residues. Germline V gives CDR1 LNHDA, CDR2 SQIVND (reference sequence). V shed 5 bases and J shed 0 bases, with 11 bases lying between them. CDR3 sequence: CASSLRISSYEQYF. The CDR3 bases are TGTGCCAGTAGTCTCCGGATCTCCTCCTACGAGCAGTACTTC. Complete variable domain (other parts from reference TRBV19 and TRBJ2-7): DGGITQSPKYLFRKEGQNVTLSCEQNLNHDAMYWYRQDPGQGLRLIYYSQIVNDFQKGDIAEGYSVSREKKESFPLTVTSAQKNPTAFYLCASSLRISSYEQYFGPGTRLTVT.

This clone has a handful of counts. The J gene is TRBJ1-1, the V gene TRBV7-9, with D possibly TRBD1 on 6 matching bases. The V gene's germline CDR1 is SEHNR and CDR2 FQNEAQ (reference sequence). CDR3 size: 16 residues. V shed 3 bases and J shed 6 bases, with 20 bases lying between them. The DNA for the CDR3 is TGTGCCAGCAGCTTGGGAAAACCAGGGGCTCGGCCTGAAGCTTTCTTT. This sequence encodes CASSLGKPGARPEAFF.

J is TRBJ2-5 and V is TRBV30, with unresolved D. The V end lost 2 bases, the J end lost 2 bases, and 6 bases lay between the germline ends. This CDR3 is built from 12 residues. CDR1 is GTSNPN, CDR2 SVGIG, per germline (reference sequence). The CDR3 sequence: CAWSWGQETQYF. The CDR3 bases are TGTGCCTGGAGTTGGGGACAAGAGACCCAGTACTTC.

The chain couples TRBV10-1 to TRBJ1-4; D is unresolved. V lost 6 bases to trimming and J lost 5 bases, with 10 bases between them. Germline CDR1 reads WNHNN; CDR2 reads SYGVQD (reference sequence). There are 13 residues in the CDR3. CDR3: CASRNSKNEKLFF. The CDR3, as DNA: TGCGCCAGCAGGAATTCAAAAAATGAAAAACTGTTTTTT.

This clone appeared a single time. V is TRBV5-6 and J is TRBJ1-2; tentatively, D is TRBD1 (5 bases). Between the trimmed V and J ends, which lost 0 bases and 4 bases, there was a span of 16 bases. Germline V gives CDR1 SGHDT, CDR2 YYEEEE. CDR3 size: 16 residues. Here the CDR3 reads CASSLALGGWIYGYTF. CDR3 sequence (DNA): TGTGCCAGCAGCTTGGCCCTTGGGGGATGGATCTATGGCTACACCTTC.

This chain links TRBV29-1 with TRBJ1-2, with TRBD1 matching over 8 bases. After removal of 4 bases from V and 8 bases from J, the junction contained 12 bases not matched to a gene. In germline, CDR1 is SQVTM, CDR2 ANQGSEA. The CDR3 runs to 14 residues. CDR3 coding DNA: TGCAGCGTTGGGGGCTACCGGACAGGGAGCGGCTACACCTTC. This translates into CSVGGYRTGSGYTF.

The V call is TRBV29-1, the J call TRBJ1-2; D perhaps matches TRBD1 (5 bases). The CDR3 has 13 residues. In germline, CDR1 is SQVTM, CDR2 ANQGSEA. Trimming shortened V by 6 bases and J by 3 bases, and 14 bases separated the two germline ends. The CDR3 sequence is CSVREARDYGYTF. The CDR3 DNA reads as TGCAGCGTCAGGGAAGCCAGGGACTATGGCTACACCTTC.

The rearrangement uses TRBV6-5 and TRBJ1-6; D is ambiguous. The germline V gene has CDR1 MNHEY and CDR2 SVGAGI. This CDR3 has 14 amino acids. V lost 2 bases and J 7 bases, leaving 9 bases between the germline ends. In nucleotides, the CDR3 is TGTGCCAGCAGTTACGAGAGGTCCAATTCACCCCTCCACTTT. Translation: CASSYERSNSPLHF.

The V call is TRBV28, the J call TRBJ2-7, with TRBD1 identical over 7 bases. Per germline, CDR1 MDHEN and CDR2 SYDVKM. The V gene end was trimmed by 6 bases and the J gene end by 2 bases; junction bases not matched to a gene: 10. CDR3 length equals 15 residues. CDR3 sequence (DNA): TGTGCCAGCAGCCCGACGCTAGGGACAGCCTACGAGCAGTACTTC. Its translation: CASSPTLGTAYEQYF.

The V gene is TRBV18, the J gene TRBJ1-1, with D tentatively TRBD1 (5 bases). Trimming left V 2 bases short and J 8 bases short, with 15 bases between. The CDR3 is 14 amino acids. The V gene's germline CDR1 is KGHSH and CDR2 LQKENI. CDR3 in DNA: TGTGCCAGCTCACCATATGGGGAGGGGACGGAAGCTTTCTTT. Protein product: CASSPYGEGTEAFF. The full variable domain, with the rest looked up from reference TRBV18 and TRBJ1-1, is NAGVMQNPRHLVRRRGQEARLRCSPMKGHSHVYWYRQLPEEGLKFMVYLQKENIIDESGMPKERFSAEFPKEGPSILRIQQVVRGDSAAYFCASSPYGEGTEAFFGQGTRLTVV.

V gene TRBV24-1 combines with J gene TRBJ2-5; 12 bases align to TRBD2. The CDR3 is made up of 19 amino acids. Germline V gene data show CDR1 as KGHDR and CDR2 as SFDVKD. V lost 2 bases and J lost 5; bases outside the gene matches: 14. This CDR3 is CATSDSPDRLAGEHETQYF. In DNA form, the CDR3 reads TGTGCCACCAGTGATTCACCTGACCGACTAGCGGGAGAACATGAGACCCAGTACTTC.

The rearrangement uses TRBV7-2 and TRBJ2-7; TRBD1 aligns across 7 bases. The V and J ends lost 2 bases and 0 bases, in that order; junction bases with no gene match: 7. The CDR3 consists of 16 residues. Germline CDR1 reads SGHTA; CDR2 reads FQGNSA. This CDR3 reads CASSLYYRGDSYEQYF. The CDR3 bases are TGTGCCAGCAGCTTATATTACAGGGGAGACTCCTACGAGCAGTACTTC.

This chain connects TRBV19 to TRBJ2-3; 9 bases line up with TRBD1. Germline loops: CDR1 LNHDA, CDR2 SQIVND (reference sequence). After removal of 5 bases from V and 6 bases from J, the junction contained 0 bases not matched to a gene. The CDR3 length is 12 residues. In DNA, the CDR3 is TGTGCCAGTAGTGGACAGGGGGATACGCAGTATTTT. It translates to CASSGQGDTQYF.

In this sample, this clone turned up once. V is TRBV27 and J is TRBJ1-6; TRBD1 is a possible D gene (5 bases). This CDR3 is built from 15 residues. Germline V gene sequence: CDR1 MNHEY, CDR2 SMNVEV (reference sequence). V was shortened by 5 bases and J by 7 bases, with 15 bases between the two germline ends. The CDR3 DNA sequence: TGTGCCAGCAGTATAGGGGCTTGGGGGAATTCACCCCTCCACTTT. Encoded protein: CASSIGAWGNSPLHF.

The chain recombines TRBV6-6 with TRBJ1-1, with D unclear. The CDR3 consists of 13 residues. V was pared by 2 bases and J by 3 bases, with 7 bases between. Germline CDR1 is MNHNY and CDR2 is SVGAGI (reference sequence). The CDR3 bases are TGTGCCAGCAGTTACCTTTGGTACACTGAAGCTTTCTTT. It is translated as CASSYLWYTEAFF.

The V gene is TRBV7-6, the J gene TRBJ1-6; tentative D call: TRBD1 (5 bases). The CDR3 totals 16 residues. V lost 0 bases to trimming and J lost 7 bases, with 13 bases between them. Germline CDR1 is SGHVS and CDR2 is FNYEAQ. CDR3 DNA: TGTGCCAGCAGCTTAGCGGTCCAGGGATTGAATTCACCCCTCCACTTT. Translating gives CASSLAVQGLNSPLHF.